These 30 T cell receptor beta chains share one sample of origin, sequenced in a study of T cells in Graves' hyperthyroidism and ophthalmopathy. TCR beta CDR3 regions were amplified from RNA. TCR CDR3 regions were first amplified by RT-PCR with HTBI primers. Each CDR3 protein gets one entry after TCRdb re-called the multiplex PCR reads with MiXCR. The table records about 560,000 distinct CDR3 sequences, less than 20% of them present only once. The specimen was blood. The source of these receptors is a woman in her twenties or thirties with Graves' hyperthyroidism.

This clonotype showed up many times. The chain carries TRBV30 and TRBJ2-3; 7 nucleotides align to TRBD1. CDR3 length: 11 residues. CDR1 GTSNPN and CDR2 SVGIG come from the germline V gene (reference sequence). CDR3 DNA sequence: TGTGCAAGGGGGCGAACAGATACGCAGTATTTT. Its translation: CARGRTDTQYF.

This clonotype was counted between two and nine times. The chain recombines TRBV27 with TRBJ2-7; TRBD1 might be the D (6 bases). Germline V gives CDR1 MNHEY, CDR2 SMNVEV (reference sequence). With 6 bases removed from V and 2 bases from J, the gap between germline ends came to 14 bases. The length of the CDR3 is 14 residues. The CDR3 nucleotides read TGTGCCAGCAGCCGCGGACAGAACACCTACGAGCAGTACTTC. It encodes CASSRGQNTYEQYF.

This clonotype was observed many times. V usage is TRBV3-1 and J usage is TRBJ2-4; 8 bases agree with TRBD1. The ends lost 1 base at V and 6 bases at J; junction bases unmatched: 8. CDR3 length equals 16 residues. Germline CDR1 reads LGHDT; CDR2 reads YNNKEL (reference sequence). CDR3 coding DNA: TGTGCCAGCAGCCAAGCTACTAGGACAGGGAGAAACATTCAGTACTTC. Amino acids: CASSQATRTGRNIQYF. Filled out from reference TRBV3-1 and TRBJ2-4, the complete variable domain reads DTAVSQTPKYLVTQMGNDKSIKCEQNLGHDTMYWYKQDSKKFLKIMFSYNNKELIINETVPNRFSPKSPDKAHLNLHINSLELGDSAVYFCASSQATRTGRNIQYFGAGTRLSVL.

This clonotype was picked up a small number of times. This chain joins TRBV7-2 and TRBJ2-7; D is undetermined. The CDR3 extends over 13 amino acids. Deletions cut 2 bases from V and 6 bases from J, with 11 bases between. The V gene's germline CDR1 is SGHTA and CDR2 FQGNSA. The CDR3 here is CASSLTGIGEQYF. The DNA of the CDR3 is TGTGCCAGCAGCTTAACTGGGATTGGCGAGCAGTACTTC.

This clonotype was detected only a few times. The chain joins TRBV20-1 to TRBJ1-1; unclear D gene. The germline gives CDR1 DFQATT, CDR2 SNEGSKA (reference sequence). Trimming removed 5 bases at V and 4 bases at J, with 26 bases between. The CDR3 is made up of 17 amino acids. The DNA of the CDR3 is TGCAGTGCTCTACCAATCGGCCTCGAGGGTTCTGGCACTGAAGCTTTCTTT. Residues: CSALPIGLEGSGTEAFF.

At least ten counts were recorded for this clonotype. The CDR3, as DNA: TGTGCCAGCTCCCGGGTTGATGAGCAGTTCTTC. Translated: CASSRVDEQFF. The genes are TRBV11-2 and TRBJ2-1; the D is unclear. Deletions cut 8 bases from V and 8 bases from J, with 10 bases between. The CDR3 consists of 11 residues. CDR1 and CDR2 (germline): SGHAT, FQNNGV. Filled out from reference TRBV11-2 and TRBJ2-1, the complete variable domain reads EAGVAQSPRYKIIEKRQSVAFWCNPISGHATLYWYQQILGQGPKLLIQFQNNGVVDDSQLPKDRFSAERLKGVDSTLKIQPAKLEDSAVYLCASSRVDEQFFGPGTRLTVL.

This clonotype was seen ten or more times. The rearrangement joins TRBV5-1 to TRBJ2-7, with TRBD2 as a possible D gene (5 bases). The V gene lost 0 bases and the J gene lost 7 bases, with 11 bases spanning the gap. CDR1 and CDR2 (germline): SGHRS, YFSETQ. This CDR3 comprises 13 residues. The chain's CDR3 is CASSLELAREQYF. For the CDR3, the DNA is TGCGCCAGCAGCTTGGAGCTAGCAAGGGAGCAGTACTTC.

This clonotype was seen many times. The rearrangement uses TRBV6-1 and TRBJ2-1, with 13 bases aligning to TRBD2. Per the germline V gene, CDR1 is MNHNS and CDR2 is SASEGT. The CDR3 is made up of 15 amino acids. With 6 bases clipped from V and 8 bases from J, the junction kept 7 bases outside the gene matches. In DNA form, the CDR3 reads TGTGCCAGCAGAGGGACTAGCGGGAATCCTCATGAGCAGTTCTTC. It specifies CASRGTSGNPHEQFF.

This clonotype was seen repeatedly, ten times or more. This sequence joins TRBV29-1 and TRBJ2-1; D unclear. Trimming removed 7 bases from V and 4 bases from J, with 11 bases in between. This CDR3 has 12 amino acids. The germline CDR1 and CDR2 sequences are SQVTM and ANQGSEA. CDR3 in DNA: TGCAGCGCGGTGGGTCTTTACAATGAGCAGTTCTTC. Its protein product is CSAVGLYNEQFF.

The rearrangement joins TRBV19 to TRBJ2-4; a possible D gene is TRBD1 (6 bases). Per the germline V gene, CDR1 is LNHDA and CDR2 is SQIVND (reference sequence). V lost 6 bases to trimming and J lost 6 bases, with 12 bases between them. CDR3 length: 13 residues. The CDR3 bases are TGTGCCAGTAGGGACAGAGGGAGAAACATTCAGTACTTC. As protein: CASRDRGRNIQYF. Supplemented by reference TRBV19 and TRBJ2-4, the full variable domain reads DGGITQSPKYLFRKEGQNVTLSCEQNLNHDAMYWYRQDPGQGLRLIYYSQIVNDFQKGDIAEGYSVSREKKESFPLTVTSAQKNPTAFYLCASRDRGRNIQYFGAGTRLSVL.

This clonotype has only a few counts. The V call is TRBV5-1, the J call TRBJ2-1; tentative D call: TRBD2 (5 bases). Trimming took off 1 base at V and 1 base at J, with 24 bases between the two ends. The CDR3 extends over 20 amino acids. Germline-derived CDR1 and CDR2 are SGHRS and YFSETQ. DNA for the CDR3: TGCGCCAGCAGCTTGCCCCCCAGAGGCTGGGAGTCAGAATCCTACAATGAGCAGTTCTTC. This sequence encodes CASSLPPRGWESESYNEQFF.

The genes are TRBV10-3 and TRBJ2-1, with 7 bases that match TRBD2. The length of the CDR3 is 12 residues. J lost 8 bases, V lost 4 bases, and 2 bases had no gene match. CDR1 and CDR2 from the germline V gene are ENHRY and SYGVKD. CDR3 protein: CAISGGSDEQFF. The DNA for the CDR3 is TGTGCCATCAGTGGCGGGAGTGATGAGCAGTTCTTC.

This clonotype was seen repeatedly, ten times or more. The rearrangement uses TRBV2 and TRBJ2-2; no clear D. This CDR3 spans 14 amino acids. The V and J ends lost 2 bases and 1 base respectively, with 5 bases between them. In germline, CDR1 is SNHLY, CDR2 FYNNEI. CDR3 nucleotides: TGTGCCAGCAGTGAATACAGGAACACCGGGGAGCTGTTTTTT. This gives the protein CASSEYRNTGELFF.

The rearrangement links TRBV6-2 or TRBV6-3 to TRBJ2-1, with 7 positions matching TRBD2. The CDR3 sequence is 18 residues long. The ends lost 0 bases at V and 0 bases at J; junction bases unmatched: 8. CDR1 is MNHEY and CDR2 is SVGEGT in the germline V gene. CDR3 protein: CASSYSGGSPLSYNEQFF. The CDR3 coding sequence is TGTGCCAGCAGTTACTCGGGCGGGAGTCCCCTCTCCTACAATGAGCAGTTCTTC.

This rearrangement joins TRBV20-1 to TRBJ1-5, with no clear D. The CDR3 extends over 14 amino acids. Trimming left V 3 bases short and J 7 bases short, with 16 bases between. The germline CDR1 and CDR2 sequences are DFQATT and SNEGSKA (reference sequence). CDR3 sequence (DNA): TGCAGTGCTAGTGATTCGGGGTCAGGACAGCCCCAGCATTTT. Translated, it gives CSASDSGSGQPQHF.

As regards this clonotype: Just one base apart from a much larger clone, this may be a read error. V gene TRBV28 combines with J gene TRBJ1-2; D ambiguous. This CDR3 contains 15 residues. Germline V gene lookup returns CDR1 MDHEN and CDR2 SYDVKM. CDR3: CACSSGPKRHYGYTF. The DNA of the CDR3 is TGTGCCTGCAGTTCGGGCCCGAAAAGACACTATGGCTACACCTTC.

The rearrangement links TRBV20-1 to TRBJ2-3; D is unclear. Looked up from germline, CDR1 is DFQATT and CDR2 is SNEGSKA (reference sequence). V lost 3 bases, J lost 6 bases, and 7 bases lay in between. The CDR3 is 11 residues long. The CDR3 region is CSASTADTQYF. The CDR3 DNA reads as TGCAGTGCTAGTACAGCCGATACGCAGTATTTT.

Written as DNA, the CDR3 is TGCGCCAGCAGCACGAGACAGGGCTGGAACACTGAAGCTTTCTTT. Translated: CASSTRQGWNTEAFF. This sequence joins TRBV4-1 and TRBJ1-1; 7 nucleotides agree with TRBD1. J lost 1 base, V lost 5 bases, and 7 bases had no gene match. Germline CDR1 and CDR2: MGHRA and YSYEKL. This CDR3 contains 15 residues.

The chain employs TRBV7-2 and TRBJ2-5, with 7 positions matching TRBD2. The ends lost 10 bases at V and 5 bases at J; junction bases unmatched: 4. Per the germline V gene, CDR1 is SGHTA and CDR2 is FQGNSA. The CDR3 consists of 11 residues. The CDR3 region is CATPGGETQYF. In DNA, the CDR3 is TGTGCCACTCCCGGGGGGGAGACCCAGTACTTC.

This clonotype was found many times. The rearrangement joins TRBV3-1 to TRBJ2-3; tentative D call: TRBD1 (7 bases). The V gene's germline CDR1 is LGHDT and CDR2 YNNKEL (reference sequence). The CDR3 extends over 17 amino acids. Between the trimmed V and J ends, which lost 5 bases and 0 bases, there was a span of 18 bases. The DNA of the CDR3 is TGTGCCAGCAGCTGGGGGGTGACAGGGAGCAGCACAGATACGCAGTATTTT. Its protein is CASSWGVTGSSTDTQYF.

This clonotype was counted at least ten times. The chain is built from TRBV11-1 and TRBJ2-7, with 13 positions matching TRBD2. CDR3 length: 16 amino acids. The germline V gene has CDR1 SGHAT and CDR2 FQDESV (reference sequence). Trimming removed 5 bases from V and 7 bases from J; junction bases left unmatched: 11. The CDR3 reads CASSLWTSGSVGEQYF. The CDR3 DNA reads TGTGCCAGCAGCCTGTGGACTAGCGGGAGTGTCGGGGAGCAGTACTTC.

This chain connects TRBV2 to TRBJ1-2; D ambiguous. Trimming took off 5 bases at V and 4 bases at J, with 14 bases between the two ends. Looked up from germline, CDR1 is SNHLY and CDR2 is FYNNEI. CDR3 size: 14 residues. The CDR3: CASSLGGRSYGYTF. Written as DNA, the CDR3 is TGTGCCAGCAGTTTAGGTGGCAGGAGCTATGGCTACACCTTC. Complete variable domain (other parts from reference TRBV2 and TRBJ1-2): EPEVTQTPSHQVTQMGQEVILRCVPISNHLYFYWYRQILGQKVEFLVSFYNNEISEKSEIFDDQFSVERPDGSNFTLKIRSTKLEDSAMYFCASSLGGRSYGYTFGSGTRLTVV.

This clonotype was picked up many times. The rearrangement links TRBV12-3 or TRBV12-4 to TRBJ2-2; D possibly corresponds to TRBD2 (6 bases). V shed 6 bases and J shed 6 bases, with 17 bases lying between them. The length of the CDR3 is 15 residues. Written as DNA, the CDR3 is TGTGCCAGCAGGCCGTCCTCGGAGGGCGCCGGGGAGCTGTTTTTT. Translated, it gives CASRPSSEGAGELFF.

This chain joins TRBV10-3 and TRBJ1-1; 9 bases agree with TRBD1. With V trimmed by 4 bases and J by 6 bases, 6 bases remained unmatched. The CDR3 runs 14 residues. CDR1 is ENHRY, CDR2 SYGVKD, per germline. The CDR3: CAISAGQGTPEAFF. CDR3 DNA: TGTGCCATCAGTGCCGGACAGGGGACGCCTGAAGCTTTCTTT.

Many counts were recorded for this clonotype. The chain has TRBV7-9 and TRBJ2-7, with D perhaps being TRBD1 or TRBD2 (5 bases each). V was pared by 0 bases and J by 0 bases, with 12 bases between. This CDR3 has 16 residues. Germline CDR1 is SEHNR and CDR2 is FQNEAQ (reference sequence). CDR3 loop: CASSLALGPNSYEQYF. In DNA form, the CDR3 reads TGTGCCAGCAGCTTAGCGTTGGGACCGAACTCCTACGAGCAGTACTTC.

The chain is built from TRBV7-9 and TRBJ2-7; 10 bases are shared with TRBD2. The CDR3 totals 16 residues. Trimming took 4 bases from V and 2 from J; bases not matched to a gene: 8. Germline CDR1 SEHNR, CDR2 FQNEAQ (reference sequence). The CDR3 is CASSSRTSGLTYEQYF. In DNA, the CDR3 is TGTGCCAGCAGCTCCCGGACTAGCGGACTAACCTACGAGCAGTACTTC.

This chain uses TRBV6-1 with TRBJ1-5; tentative D call: TRBD1 (5 bases). This CDR3 has 13 residues. V lost 2 bases to trimming and J lost 7 bases, with 9 bases between them. Germline loops: CDR1 MNHNS, CDR2 SASEGT. This CDR3 reads CASSEQGGQPQHF. The CDR3 DNA reads as TGTGCCAGCAGTGAACAGGGAGGCCAGCCCCAGCATTTT.

On this clonotype: The junction does not match germline at one end; this may be a read error. The V gene is TRBV12-3 or TRBV12-4, the J gene TRBJ2-5; perhaps TRBD2 as D (6 bases). The CDR3 runs to 13 residues. The CDR3 region has the DNA TGTGCCAGCAGTCCCTCTGGCGGGACGATTAGGGACTTC. Its protein is CASSPSGGTIRDF.

The genes are TRBV5-6 and TRBJ2-1, with TRBD1 identical over 8 bases. The CDR3 is 15 residues long. The V segment lost 3 bases and the J segment 5 bases; nucleotides outside the gene matches: 7. CDR1 is SGHDT, CDR2 YYEEEE, per germline. CDR3 amino acids: CASSSGTGRNNEQFF. As DNA, the CDR3 is TGTGCCAGCAGCTCCGGGACAGGTCGGAACAATGAGCAGTTCTTC.

This clonotype was seen repeatedly, ten times or more. The chain joins TRBV9 to TRBJ2-7; 10 bases match TRBD2. Germline CDR1 SGDLS, CDR2 YYNGEE. The CDR3 runs to 18 residues. V lost 4 bases and J lost 1; bases outside the gene matches: 14. The CDR3 DNA is TGTGCCAGCAGCACCCGACGATGGACTAGCGGATCTTCCTACGAGCAGTACTTC. This sequence encodes CASSTRRWTSGSSYEQYF.